This TCR beta chain was sequenced during a study of human T cells and chemical hapten exposure. For the study at large: TCR yield per sample varied, mainly due to pooled library volumes.

Trimming removed 4 bases at V and 0 bases at J, with 10 bases between. Germline loops: CDR1 LNHNV, CDR2 YYDKDF (reference sequence). The CDR3 is made up of 15 amino acids. This clonotype showed up many times. Antigen specificity is unknown. TCRdb re-analysed the RACE reads in MiXCR, keeping a single row per CDR3 protein. Of nearly 85,000 distinct CDR3 sequences in the sample, approximately 10% are singletons; the top ten hold approximately 1.4%. The sample's time point: patch test 2, 6 weeks after DPC sensitization. Treatment described: therapeutic diphenylcyclopropenone sensitization with weekly scalp DPC. Unfractionated whole blood yielded the extracted total RNA. Study-wide findings and caveats: Expanded TCRs were compared with controls, and the expanded TCRs formed significantly more large CDR3 similarity clusters.

The rearrangement uses TRBV15 and TRBJ1-5; TRBD1 is a possible D gene (5 bases). The TCR was taken from a man younger than 35 with alopecia areata. Some clones in this sample may be carry-over from other donors' samples. The sample here was whole blood, taken in connection with sensitization to the hapten diphenylcyclopropenone (DPC). The CDR3 DNA reads as TGTGCCACCAGCAACAGGAAATATAGCAATCAGCCCCAGCATTTT. It encodes CATSNRKYSNQPQHF. The variable domain in full, completed from reference TRBV15 and TRBJ1-5, reads DAMVIQNPRYQVTQFGKPVTLSCSQTLNHNVMYWYQQKSSQAPKLLFHYYDKDFNNEADTPDNFQSRRPNTSFCFLDIRSPGLGDTAMYLCATSNRKYSNQPQHFGDGTRLSIL.